This T cell receptor (beta chain) is drawn from a study of T cell responses to AZD1222 COVID-19 vaccine. General study points: Repertoire sampling happened only post peak T cell response. With dominance at 160-218 and 743-854, vaccine-associated CD4 TCRs spanned spike.

The CDR3 is 12 amino acids. V was clipped by 3 bases and J by 7 bases, with 6 bases between them. Germline CDR1 is MNHEY and CDR2 is SMNVEV (reference sequence). With regard to this clone: The antigen is undetermined.

Repertoires were generated with immunoSEQ multiplex PCR, while TCRdb's copy carries only in-frame clones and drops some. The sample holds about 92,000 clones, approximately 91% seen once. The receptor was isolated from an adult in good health. The source was peripheral blood, collected on day 0 of AZD1222 vaccination. The chain is built from TRBV27 and TRBJ1-4; no clear D. The CDR3 here is CASSLTGEKLFF. The CDR3, as DNA: TGTGCCAGCAGTTTGACTGGTGAAAAACTGTTTTTT.